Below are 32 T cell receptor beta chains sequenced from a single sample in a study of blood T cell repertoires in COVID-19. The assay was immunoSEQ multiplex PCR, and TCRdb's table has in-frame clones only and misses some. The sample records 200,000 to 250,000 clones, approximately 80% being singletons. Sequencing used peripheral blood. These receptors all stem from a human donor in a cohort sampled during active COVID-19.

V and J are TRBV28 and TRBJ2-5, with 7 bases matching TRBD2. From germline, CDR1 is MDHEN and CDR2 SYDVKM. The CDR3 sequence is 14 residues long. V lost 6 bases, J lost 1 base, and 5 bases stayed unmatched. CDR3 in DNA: TGTGCCAGCAGCAAGGCTAGCGGCCAAGAGACCCAGTACTTC. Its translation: CASSKASGQETQYF.

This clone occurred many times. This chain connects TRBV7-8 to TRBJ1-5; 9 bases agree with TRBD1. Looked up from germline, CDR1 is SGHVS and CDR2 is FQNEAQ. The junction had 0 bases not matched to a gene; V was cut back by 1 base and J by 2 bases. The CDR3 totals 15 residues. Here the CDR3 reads CASSLGTGGNQPQHF. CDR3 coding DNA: TGTGCCAGCAGCTTAGGGACAGGGGGCAATCAGCCCCAGCATTTT.

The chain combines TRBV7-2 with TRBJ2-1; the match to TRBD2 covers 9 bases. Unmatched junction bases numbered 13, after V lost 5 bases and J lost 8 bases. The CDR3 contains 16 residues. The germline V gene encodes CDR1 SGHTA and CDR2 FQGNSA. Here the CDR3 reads CASSRFSGGYGDEQFF. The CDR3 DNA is TGTGCCAGCAGCAGATTTAGCGGGGGTTATGGCGATGAGCAGTTCTTC.

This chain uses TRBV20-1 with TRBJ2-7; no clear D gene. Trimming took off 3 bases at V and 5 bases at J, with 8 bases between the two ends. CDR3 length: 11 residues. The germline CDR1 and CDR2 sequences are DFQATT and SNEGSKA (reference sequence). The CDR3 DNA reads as TGCAGTGCTAGCAATCAGAACGAGCAGTACTTC. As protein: CSASNQNEQYF.

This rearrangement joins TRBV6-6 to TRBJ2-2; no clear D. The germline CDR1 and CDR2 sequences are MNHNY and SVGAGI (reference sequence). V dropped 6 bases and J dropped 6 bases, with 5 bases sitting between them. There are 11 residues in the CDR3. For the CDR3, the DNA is TGTGCCAGCAGCTATCCCGGGGAGCTGTTTTTT. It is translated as CASSYPGELFF.

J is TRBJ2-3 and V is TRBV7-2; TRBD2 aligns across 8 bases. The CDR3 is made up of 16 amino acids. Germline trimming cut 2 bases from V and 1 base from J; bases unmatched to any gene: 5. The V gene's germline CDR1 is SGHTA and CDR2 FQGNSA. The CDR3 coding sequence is TGTGCCAGCAGCTTAACGGGAGGGCCCGGCACAGATACGCAGTATTTT. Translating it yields CASSLTGGPGTDTQYF.

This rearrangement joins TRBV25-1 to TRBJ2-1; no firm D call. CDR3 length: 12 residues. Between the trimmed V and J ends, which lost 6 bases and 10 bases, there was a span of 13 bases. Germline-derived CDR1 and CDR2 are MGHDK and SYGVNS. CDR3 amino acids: CASSVRYVEQFF. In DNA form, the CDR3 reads TGTGCCAGCAGCGTGCGCTATGTAGAGCAGTTCTTC.

The CDR3 here is CASSLGGDGLNTEAFF. The CDR3 region has the DNA TGTGCCAGCAGCTTGGGGGGGGACGGTTTGAACACTGAAGCTTTCTTT. This rearrangement joins TRBV5-8 to TRBJ1-1; tentatively, D is TRBD1 (5 bases). This CDR3 has 16 amino acids. CDR1 is SGHTS, CDR2 YDEGEE, per germline. Between the trimmed V and J ends, which lost 0 bases and 0 bases, there was a span of 12 bases.

CDR3 DNA sequence: TGTGCCAGCAGCTTGACGGGAGGGCCAGAGCAGTACTTC. Translated: CASSLTGGPEQYF. V usage is TRBV5-4 and J usage is TRBJ2-7; TRBD2 aligns across 8 bases. The junction had 4 bases not matched to a gene; V was cut back by 1 base and J by 7 bases. Germline V lookup: CDR1 SGHNT, CDR2 YYREEE (reference sequence). The CDR3 sequence is 13 residues long.

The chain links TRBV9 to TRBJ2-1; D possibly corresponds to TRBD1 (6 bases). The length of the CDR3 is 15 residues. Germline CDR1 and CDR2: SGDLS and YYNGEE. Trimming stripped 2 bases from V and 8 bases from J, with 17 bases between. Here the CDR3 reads CASSVVPDSTYEQFF. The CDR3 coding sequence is TGTGCCAGCAGCGTTGTCCCGGACAGTACGTATGAGCAGTTCTTC.

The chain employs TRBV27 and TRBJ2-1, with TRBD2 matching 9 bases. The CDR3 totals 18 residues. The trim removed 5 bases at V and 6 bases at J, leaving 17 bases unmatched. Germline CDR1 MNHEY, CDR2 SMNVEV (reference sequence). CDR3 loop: CASSPLREGSPRGNEQFF. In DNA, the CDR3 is TGTGCCAGCAGTCCTTTGCGGGAGGGATCCCCTCGGGGCAATGAGCAGTTCTTC.

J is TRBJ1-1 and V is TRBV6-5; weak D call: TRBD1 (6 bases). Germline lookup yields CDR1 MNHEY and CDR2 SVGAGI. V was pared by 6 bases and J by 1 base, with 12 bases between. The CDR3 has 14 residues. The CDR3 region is CASRYGGQNTEAFF. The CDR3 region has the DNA TGTGCCAGCAGATACGGGGGACAGAACACTGAAGCTTTCTTT.

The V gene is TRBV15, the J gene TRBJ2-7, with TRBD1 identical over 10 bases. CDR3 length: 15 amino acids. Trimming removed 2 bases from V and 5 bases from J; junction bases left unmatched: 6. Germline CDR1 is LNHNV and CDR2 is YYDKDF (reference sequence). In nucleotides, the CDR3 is TGTGCCACCAGCAGAATCGGGACAGGGGTCGACGAGCAGTACTTC. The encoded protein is CATSRIGTGVDEQYF.

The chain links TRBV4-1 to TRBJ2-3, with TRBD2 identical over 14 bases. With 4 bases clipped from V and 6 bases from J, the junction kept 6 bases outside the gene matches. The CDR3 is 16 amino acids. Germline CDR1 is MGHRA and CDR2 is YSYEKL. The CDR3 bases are TGCGCCAGCAGCCCCCTGACTAGCGGGAGGGCGGATACGCAGTATTTT. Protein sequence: CASSPLTSGRADTQYF.

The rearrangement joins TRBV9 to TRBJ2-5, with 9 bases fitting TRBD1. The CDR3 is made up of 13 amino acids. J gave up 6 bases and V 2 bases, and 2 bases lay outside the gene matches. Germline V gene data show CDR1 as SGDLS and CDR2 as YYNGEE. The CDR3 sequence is CASSVTGGKTQYF. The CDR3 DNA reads TGTGCCAGCAGCGTGACAGGGGGAAAGACCCAGTACTTC. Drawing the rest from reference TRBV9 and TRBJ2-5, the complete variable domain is DSGVTQTPKHLITATGQRVTLRCSPRSGDLSVYWYQQSLDQGLQFLIQYYNGEERAKGNILERFSAQQFPDLHSELNLSSLELGDSALYFCASSVTGGKTQYFGPGTRLLVL.

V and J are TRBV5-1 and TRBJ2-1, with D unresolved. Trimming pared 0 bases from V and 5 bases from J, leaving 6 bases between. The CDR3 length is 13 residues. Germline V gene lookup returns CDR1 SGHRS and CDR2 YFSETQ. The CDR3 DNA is TGCGCCAGCAGCTTGGGAGGTGACAATGAGCAGTTCTTC. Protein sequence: CASSLGGDNEQFF.

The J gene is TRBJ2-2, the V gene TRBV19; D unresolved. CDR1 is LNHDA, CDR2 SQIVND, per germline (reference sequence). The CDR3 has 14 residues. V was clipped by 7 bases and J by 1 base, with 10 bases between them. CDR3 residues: CASMMAWNTGELFF. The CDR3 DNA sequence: TGTGCCAGTATGATGGCATGGAACACCGGGGAGCTGTTTTTT.

The CDR3 here is CATSRDLTGHQPQHF. The CDR3 nucleotides read TGTGCCACCAGCAGAGATCTGACAGGGCATCAGCCCCAGCATTTT. The chain uses TRBV15 and TRBJ1-5; TRBD1 matches 7 bases. Germline V gene sequence: CDR1 LNHNV, CDR2 YYDKDF (reference sequence). This CDR3 is 15 amino acids long. V shed 0 bases, J shed 5 bases, and the junction held 4 bases outside the gene matches.

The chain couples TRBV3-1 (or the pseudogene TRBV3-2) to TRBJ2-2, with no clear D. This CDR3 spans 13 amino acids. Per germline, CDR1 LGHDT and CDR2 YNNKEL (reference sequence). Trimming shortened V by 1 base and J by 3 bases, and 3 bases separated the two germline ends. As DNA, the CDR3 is TGTGCCAGCAGCCAAGCGTACACCGGGGAGCTGTTTTTT. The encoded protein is CASSQAYTGELFF.

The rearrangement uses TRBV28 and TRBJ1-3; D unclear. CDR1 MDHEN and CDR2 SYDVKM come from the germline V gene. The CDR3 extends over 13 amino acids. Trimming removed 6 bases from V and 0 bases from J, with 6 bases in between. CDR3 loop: CASSFPSGNTIYF. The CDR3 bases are TGTGCCAGCAGCTTCCCCTCTGGAAACACCATATATTTT.

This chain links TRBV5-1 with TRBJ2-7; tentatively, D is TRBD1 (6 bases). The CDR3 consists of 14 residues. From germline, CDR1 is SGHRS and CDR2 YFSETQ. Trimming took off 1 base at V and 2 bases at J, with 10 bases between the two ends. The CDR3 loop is CASSLIGGTYEQYF. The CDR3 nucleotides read TGCGCCAGCAGCTTGATAGGGGGAACCTACGAGCAGTACTTC.

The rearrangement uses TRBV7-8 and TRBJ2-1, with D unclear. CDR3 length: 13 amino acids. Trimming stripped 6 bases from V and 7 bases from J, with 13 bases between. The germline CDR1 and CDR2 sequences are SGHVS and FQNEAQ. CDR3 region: CASSLNRGNEQFF. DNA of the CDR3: TGTGCCAGCAGTTTGAATAGAGGAAATGAGCAGTTCTTC.

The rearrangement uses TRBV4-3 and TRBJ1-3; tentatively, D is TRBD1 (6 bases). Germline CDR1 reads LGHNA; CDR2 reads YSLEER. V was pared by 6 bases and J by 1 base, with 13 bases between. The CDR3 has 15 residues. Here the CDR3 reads CASSRGRGSGNTIYF. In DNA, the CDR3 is TGCGCCAGCAGTCGAGGCAGGGGTTCTGGAAACACCATATATTTT.

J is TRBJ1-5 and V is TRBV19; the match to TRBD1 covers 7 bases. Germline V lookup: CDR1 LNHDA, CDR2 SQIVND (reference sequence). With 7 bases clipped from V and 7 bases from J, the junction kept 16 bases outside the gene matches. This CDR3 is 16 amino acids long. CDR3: CASNPSGTADGQPQHF. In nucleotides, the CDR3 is TGTGCCAGTAACCCTTCCGGGACAGCCGACGGACAGCCCCAGCATTTT.

The CDR3 DNA reads TGTGCCAGCAGCTACTATAATTCACCCCTCCACTTT. This sequence encodes CASSYYNSPLHF. The chain combines TRBV3-1 (or the pseudogene TRBV3-2) with TRBJ1-6, with unresolved D. Germline V lookup: CDR1 LGHDT, CDR2 YNNKEL (reference sequence). The CDR3 length is 12 residues. With 5 bases removed from V and 3 bases from J, the gap between germline ends came to 2 bases.

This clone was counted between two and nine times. CDR3 sequence (DNA): TGTGCCAGCAGTATGCCTAGCGGGGGCACAGATACGCAGTATTTT. Its protein product is CASSMPSGGTDTQYF. This chain uses TRBV2 with TRBJ2-3; 9 bases match TRBD2. Germline CDR1 and CDR2: SNHLY and FYNNEI. This CDR3 region has 15 residues. The junction had 4 bases not matched to a gene; V was cut back by 5 bases and J by 1 base.

The CDR3 nucleotides read TGTGCCAGCAGTTCAGGGCTGCAGCCCCAGCATTTT. This sequence encodes CASSSGLQPQHF. V gene TRBV12-3 or TRBV12-4 combines with J gene TRBJ1-5, with D possibly being TRBD1 (5 bases). The CDR3 contains 12 residues. The V end lost 4 bases, the J end lost 7 bases, and 8 bases lay between the germline ends.

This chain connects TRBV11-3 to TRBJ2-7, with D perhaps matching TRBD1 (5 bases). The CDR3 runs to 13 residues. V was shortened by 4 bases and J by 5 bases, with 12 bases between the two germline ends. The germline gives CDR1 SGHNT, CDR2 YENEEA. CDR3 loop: CASSSGFLHEQYF. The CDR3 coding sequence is TGTGCCAGCAGCTCAGGGTTCCTCCACGAGCAGTACTTC.

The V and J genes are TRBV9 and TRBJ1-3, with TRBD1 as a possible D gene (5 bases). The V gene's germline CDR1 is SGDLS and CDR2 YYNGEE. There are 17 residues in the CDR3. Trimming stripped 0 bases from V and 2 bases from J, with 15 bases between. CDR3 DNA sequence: TGTGCCAGCAGCGTAGCGGCGGGGGACGAACCTGGAAACACCATATATTTT. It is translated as CASSVAAGDEPGNTIYF.

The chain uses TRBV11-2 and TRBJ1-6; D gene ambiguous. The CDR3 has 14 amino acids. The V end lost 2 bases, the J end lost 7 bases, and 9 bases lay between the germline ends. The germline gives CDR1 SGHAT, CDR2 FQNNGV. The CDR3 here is CASSLMAVNSPLHF. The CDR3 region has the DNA TGTGCCAGCAGCTTAATGGCGGTAAATTCACCCCTCCACTTT.

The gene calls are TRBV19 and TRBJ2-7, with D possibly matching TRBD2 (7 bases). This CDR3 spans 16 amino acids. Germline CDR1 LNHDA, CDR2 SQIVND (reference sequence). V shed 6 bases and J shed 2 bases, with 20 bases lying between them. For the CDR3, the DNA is TGTGCCAGTAGACAAGGGGGGGGGTCCCTGCCCTACGAGCAGTACTTC. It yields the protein CASRQGGGSLPYEQYF. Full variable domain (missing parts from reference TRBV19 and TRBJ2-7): DGGITQSPKYLFRKEGQNVTLSCEQNLNHDAMYWYRQDPGQGLRLIYYSQIVNDFQKGDIAEGYSVSREKKESFPLTVTSAQKNPTAFYLCASRQGGGSLPYEQYFGPGTRLTVT.

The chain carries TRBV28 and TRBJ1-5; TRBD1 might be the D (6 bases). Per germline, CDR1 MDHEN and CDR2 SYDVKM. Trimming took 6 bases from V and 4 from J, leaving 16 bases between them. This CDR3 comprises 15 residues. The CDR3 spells CASRPGGASNQPQHF. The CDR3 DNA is TGTGCCAGCAGGCCGGGGGGGGCCTCGAATCAGCCCCAGCATTTT.